The 18 T cell receptor beta chains reported below all come from one sample, sequenced in a study of cytomegalovirus exposure and HLA in healthy donors. The assay was immunoSEQ multiplex PCR, and TCRdb's table has in-frame clones only and misses some. In the table there are roughly 310,000 clones, around 90% of which are singletons. Sample: PBMCs. These receptors originate from a man aged 25-45 years in good health and CMV-seronegative.

The chain uses TRBV11-2 and TRBJ2-2; possible D gene TRBD1, 5 bases. Germline loops: CDR1 SGHAT, CDR2 FQNNGV. This CDR3 has 15 residues. V was shortened by 3 bases and J by 1 base, with 9 bases between the two germline ends. The DNA for the CDR3 is TGTGCCAGCAGCTTTGTAGGACAGAACACCGGGGAGCTGTTTTTT. Translation: CASSFVGQNTGELFF.

This chain joins TRBV7-9 and TRBJ2-1; 14 bases map to TRBD2. The CDR3 spans 17 residues. Germline CDR1 reads SEHNR; CDR2 reads FQNEAQ (reference sequence). Trimming cost V 1 base and J 8 bases; bases outside gene matches: 7. CDR3 amino acids: CASSLGLAGGYLDEQFF. The CDR3 DNA follows: TGTGCCAGCAGCTTAGGACTAGCGGGGGGGTACTTGGATGAGCAGTTCTTC. Using reference TRBV7-9 and TRBJ2-1 for the parts outside the CDR3, the full variable domain is DTGVSQNPRHKITKRGQNVTFRCDPISEHNRLYWYRQTLGQGPEFLTYFQNEAQLEKSRLLSDRFSAERPKGSFSTLEIQRTEQGDSAMYLCASSLGLAGGYLDEQFFGPGTRLTVL.

The chain uses TRBV2 and TRBJ1-2, with TRBD1 identical over 9 bases. The CDR3 runs 13 residues. Germline trimming cut 2 bases from V and 8 bases from J; bases unmatched to any gene: 3. Germline-derived CDR1 and CDR2 are SNHLY and FYNNEI. For the CDR3, the DNA is TGTGCCAGCAGTGAAAGGGGGACAGGGGGCTACACCTTC. Its protein is CASSERGTGGYTF.

The chain is built from TRBV5-8 and TRBJ1-6; D ambiguous. Germline CDR1 reads SGHTS; CDR2 reads YDEGEE. V was trimmed by 3 bases and J by 6 bases, leaving 4 bases between them. The CDR3 contains 12 residues. The CDR3 is CASSWLNSPLHF. CDR3 sequence (DNA): TGTGCCAGCAGCTGGCTTAATTCACCCCTCCACTTT. The full variable domain, its missing parts supplied by reference TRBV5-8 and TRBJ1-6, is EAGVTQSPTHLIKTRGQQATLRCSPISGHTSVYWYQQALGLGLQFLLWYDEGEERNRGNFPPRFSGRQFPNYSSELNVNALELEDSALYLCASSWLNSPLHFGNGTRLTVT.

The rearrangement joins TRBV4-1 to TRBJ1-6; D is possibly TRBD1 (6 bases). The germline gives CDR1 MGHRA, CDR2 YSYEKL. V shed 1 base and J shed 7 bases, with 17 bases lying between them. The length of the CDR3 is 17 residues. CDR3 DNA sequence: TGCGCCAGCAGCCAAGCTCCCACCCTAGGGGGAAATTCACCCCTCCACTTT. It specifies CASSQAPTLGGNSPLHF.

The rearrangement uses TRBV27 and TRBJ1-6, with D possibly TRBD1 on 5 matching bases. V was pared by 2 bases and J by 9 bases, with 26 bases between. This CDR3 has 19 residues. The germline V gene encodes CDR1 MNHEY and CDR2 SMNVEV (reference sequence). The CDR3 spells CASSLNGLGGGIEGSPLHF. In DNA form, the CDR3 reads TGTGCCAGCAGTTTAAACGGTTTGGGGGGGGGAATCGAAGGTTCACCCCTCCACTTT.

The chain employs TRBV15 and TRBJ1-5, with D possibly matching TRBD1 (6 bases). The V gene lost 5 bases and the J gene lost 7 bases, with 18 bases spanning the gap. The length of the CDR3 is 15 residues. Germline V gene sequence: CDR1 LNHNV, CDR2 YYDKDF (reference sequence). Here the CDR3 DNA reads TGTGCCACCAGCCCTTCCAGGGGAGTGAGGCAGCCCCAGCATTTT. Translation gives CATSPSRGVRQPQHF. The full variable domain, rest sourced from reference TRBV15 and TRBJ1-5, is DAMVIQNPRYQVTQFGKPVTLSCSQTLNHNVMYWYQQKSSQAPKLLFHYYDKDFNNEADTPDNFQSRRPNTSFCFLDIRSPGLGDTAMYLCATSPSRGVRQPQHFGDGTRLSIL.

The chain has TRBV27 and TRBJ1-2, with a weak D call TRBD1 (6 bases). CDR3 length equals 13 residues. Germline assignment: CDR1 MNHEY and CDR2 SMNVEV (reference sequence). Trimming removed 3 bases from V and 7 bases from J, with 12 bases in between. The chain's CDR3 is CASSLGQGSGYTF. As DNA, the CDR3 is TGTGCCAGCAGTTTGGGCCAGGGGAGTGGCTACACCTTC.

The V and J genes are TRBV5-6 and TRBJ2-2; D possibly corresponds to TRBD2 (5 bases). Per the germline V gene, CDR1 is SGHDT and CDR2 is YYEEEE. The V gene lost 1 base and the J gene lost 7 bases, with 8 bases spanning the gap. The CDR3 totals 13 residues. The CDR3 loop reads CASSLKRIGELFF. The CDR3 nucleotides are TGTGCCAGCAGCTTGAAGCGGATCGGGGAGCTGTTTTTT.

The chain combines TRBV5-6 with TRBJ2-1; D call uncertain. CDR1 is SGHDT, CDR2 YYEEEE, per germline. Trimming cost V 1 base and J 9 bases, with 14 bases left between them. CDR3 size: 14 residues. The CDR3 loop is CASSLHLLRGEQFF. CDR3 nucleotide sequence: TGTGCCAGCAGCTTGCACTTGCTAAGAGGTGAGCAGTTCTTC.

The chain has TRBV27 and TRBJ1-5, with D perhaps matching TRBD1 (5 bases). In germline, CDR1 is MNHEY, CDR2 SMNVEV (reference sequence). V lost 6 bases and J lost 1, with 7 bases in between. The CDR3 is 13 residues long. The CDR3 DNA follows: TGTGCCAGCAGAAAGGGGAGCAATCAGCCCCAGCATTTT. Encoded protein: CASRKGSNQPQHF.

The gene calls are TRBV11-2 and TRBJ2-7; unclear D gene. This CDR3 has 12 residues. Germline lookup yields CDR1 SGHAT and CDR2 FQNNGV. Trimming shortened V by 2 bases and J by 2 bases, and 4 bases separated the two germline ends. CDR3 nucleotide sequence: TGTGCCAGCAGCTTACCCGCCTACGAGCAGTACTTC. It yields the protein CASSLPAYEQYF.

The gene calls are TRBV5-1 and TRBJ2-7, with 9 bases fitting TRBD1. This CDR3 has 18 amino acids. With V trimmed by 0 bases and J by 5 bases, 15 bases remained unmatched. Per germline, CDR1 SGHRS and CDR2 YFSETQ. The CDR3 region has the DNA TGCGCCAGCAGCTTGGAAGGGACAGGGAGCTTACGGGCCCACGAGCAGTACTTC. Protein product: CASSLEGTGSLRAHEQYF.

About this clone itself: Other DNA sequences in this sample translate to the same CDR3. This chain connects TRBV18 to TRBJ1-1, with D possibly TRBD1 on 5 matching bases. The V gene's germline CDR1 is KGHSH and CDR2 LQKENI. The V end was cut by 2 bases, the J end by 4 bases, with 8 bases between. CDR3 size: 13 residues. The CDR3 DNA reads TGTGCCAGCTCACCATCCGGGGGCACTGAAGCTTTCTTT. It codes for CASSPSGGTEAFF.

V is TRBV29-1 and J is TRBJ2-3; 8 bases are a match to TRBD1. The CDR3 is 14 amino acids. Per the germline V gene, CDR1 is SQVTM and CDR2 is ANQGSEA. V trimming: 8 bases; J trimming: 4 bases; junction bases outside the gene matches: 11. The CDR3, as DNA: TGCAGCTCCAAAGAGCAGGGGGCATCAGATACGCAGTATTTT. This sequence encodes CSSKEQGASDTQYF.

The chain employs TRBV19 and TRBJ2-5, with unresolved D. Looked up from germline, CDR1 is LNHDA and CDR2 is SQIVND (reference sequence). The V end was cut by 3 bases, the J end by 2 bases, with 13 bases between. This CDR3 has 15 residues. The CDR3 protein is CASSMVSGPQETQYF. The CDR3 nucleotides read TGTGCCAGTAGTATGGTGTCAGGCCCACAAGAGACCCAGTACTTC.

This clone was detected once. The V gene is TRBV5-6, the J gene TRBJ2-3, with 7 bases fitting TRBD1. Looked up from germline, CDR1 is SGHDT and CDR2 is YYEEEE. This CDR3 is built from 14 residues. Trimming took 4 bases from V and 1 from J; bases not matched to a gene: 3. DNA for the CDR3: TGTGCCAGCAGCATAGGACAGGGCACAGATACGCAGTATTTT. This translates into CASSIGQGTDTQYF.

The chain uses TRBV2 and TRBJ2-3, with D possibly being TRBD1 (6 bases). Germline CDR1 SNHLY, CDR2 FYNNEI. V lost 8 bases and J 6 bases, leaving 27 bases between the germline ends. The CDR3 runs to 17 residues. CDR3 sequence reads: CASPLRDTPGEIDTQYF. The CDR3, as DNA: TGTGCCAGCCCGCTCCGGGACACTCCCGGGGAGATCGATACGCAGTATTTT. Looking up the rest from reference TRBV2 and TRBJ2-3 gives the full variable domain: EPEVTQTPSHQVTQMGQEVILRCVPISNHLYFYWYRQILGQKVEFLVSFYNNEISEKSEIFDDQFSVERPDGSNFTLKIRSTKLEDSAMYFCASPLRDTPGEIDTQYFGPGTRLTVL.